The TCR beta chain under discussion was sequenced for a study of T-cell reconstitution after alpha-beta-depleted transplantation in children. This CDR3 is 19 amino acids long. Per the germline V gene, CDR1 is KGHDR and CDR2 is SFDVKD. V shed 4 bases and J 5 bases; nucleotides not matched to a gene: 12. During its preparation, the TCRbeta library received unique molecular identifiers. MiXCR, applied by TCRdb to the PCR reads, yields one record per CDR3 protein. Among over 400,000 distinct CDR3 sequences listed, approximately 12% were seen once. V and J are TRBV24-1 and TRBJ2-1, with 14 bases that match TRBD2. The material sequenced was PBMCs from the stem cell graft donor, taken from the stem cell graft. This TCR derives from a human donor who donated a stem cell graft to a child with combined immunodeficiency. CDR3 bases: TGTGCCACCAGTGACTCCCTCAGGACTAGCGGGAGGAGGGACAATGAGCAGTTCTTC. This gives the protein CATSDSLRTSGRRDNEQFF.